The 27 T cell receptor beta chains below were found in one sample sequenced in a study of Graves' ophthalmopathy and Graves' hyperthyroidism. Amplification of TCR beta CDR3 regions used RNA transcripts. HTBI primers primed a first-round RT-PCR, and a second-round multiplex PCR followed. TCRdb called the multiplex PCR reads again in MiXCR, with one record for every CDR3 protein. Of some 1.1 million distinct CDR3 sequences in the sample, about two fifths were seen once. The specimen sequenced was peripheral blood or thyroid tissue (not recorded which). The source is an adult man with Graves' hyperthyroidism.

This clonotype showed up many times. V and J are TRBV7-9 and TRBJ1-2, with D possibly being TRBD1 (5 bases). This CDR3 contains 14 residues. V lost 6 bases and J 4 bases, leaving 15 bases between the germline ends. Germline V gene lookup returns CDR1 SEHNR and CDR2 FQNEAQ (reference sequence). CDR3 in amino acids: CASSREQVGYGYTF. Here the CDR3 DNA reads TGTGCCAGCAGTCGGGAACAGGTGGGCTATGGCTACACCTTC.

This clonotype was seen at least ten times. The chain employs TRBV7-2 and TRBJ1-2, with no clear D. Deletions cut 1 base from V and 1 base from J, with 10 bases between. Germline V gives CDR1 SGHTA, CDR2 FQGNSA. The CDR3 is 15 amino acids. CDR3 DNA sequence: TGTGCCAGCAGCTTAGAGGGATCCCTTAACTATGGCTACACCTTC. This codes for CASSLEGSLNYGYTF.

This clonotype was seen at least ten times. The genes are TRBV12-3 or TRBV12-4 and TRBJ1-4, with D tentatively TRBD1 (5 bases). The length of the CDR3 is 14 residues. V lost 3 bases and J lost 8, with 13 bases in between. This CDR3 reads CASSFRGVEEKLFF. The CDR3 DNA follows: TGTGCCAGCAGTTTTCGGGGCGTGGAAGAAAAACTGTTTTTT.

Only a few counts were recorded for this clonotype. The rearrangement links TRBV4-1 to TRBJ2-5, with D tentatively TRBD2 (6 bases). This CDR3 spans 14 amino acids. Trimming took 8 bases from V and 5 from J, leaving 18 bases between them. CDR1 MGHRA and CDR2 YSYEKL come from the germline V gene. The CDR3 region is CASCRDSRGETQYF. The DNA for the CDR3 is TGCGCCAGCTGTCGGGACTCTCGAGGGGAGACCCAGTACTTC.

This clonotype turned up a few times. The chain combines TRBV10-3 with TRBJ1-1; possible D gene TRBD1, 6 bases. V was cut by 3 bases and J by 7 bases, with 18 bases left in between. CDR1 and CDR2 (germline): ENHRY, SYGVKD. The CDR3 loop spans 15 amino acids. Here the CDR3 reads CAISDPDGQTVEAFF. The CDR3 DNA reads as TGTGCCATCAGTGACCCAGACGGACAGACAGTTGAAGCTTTCTTT.

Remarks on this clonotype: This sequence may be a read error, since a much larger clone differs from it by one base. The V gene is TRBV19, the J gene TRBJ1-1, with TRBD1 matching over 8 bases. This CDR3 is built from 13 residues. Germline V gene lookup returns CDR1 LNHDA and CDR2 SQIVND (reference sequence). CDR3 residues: CASNDRGSTEASF. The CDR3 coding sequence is TGTGCCAGTAATGACAGGGGAAGCACTGAAGCTTCCTTT.

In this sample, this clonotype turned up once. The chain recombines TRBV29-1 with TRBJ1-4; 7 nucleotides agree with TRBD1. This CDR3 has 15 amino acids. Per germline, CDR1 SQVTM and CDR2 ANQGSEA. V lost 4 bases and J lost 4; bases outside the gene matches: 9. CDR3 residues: CSVAEDRAGNEKLFF. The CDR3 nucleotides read TGCAGCGTTGCCGAAGACAGGGCCGGTAATGAAAAACTGTTTTTT.

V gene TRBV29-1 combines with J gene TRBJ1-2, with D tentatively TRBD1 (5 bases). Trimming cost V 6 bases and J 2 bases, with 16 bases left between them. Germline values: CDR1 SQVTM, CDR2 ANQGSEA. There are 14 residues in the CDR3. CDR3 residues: CSVDGAGTNYGYTF. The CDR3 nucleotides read TGCAGCGTCGATGGGGCAGGGACCAACTATGGCTACACCTTC.

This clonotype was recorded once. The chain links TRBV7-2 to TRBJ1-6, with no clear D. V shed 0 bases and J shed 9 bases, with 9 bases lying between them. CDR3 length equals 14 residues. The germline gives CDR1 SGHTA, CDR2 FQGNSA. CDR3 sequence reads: CASSLAGKGSPLHF. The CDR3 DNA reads TGTGCCAGCAGCTTAGCAGGGAAGGGTTCACCCCTCCACTTT.

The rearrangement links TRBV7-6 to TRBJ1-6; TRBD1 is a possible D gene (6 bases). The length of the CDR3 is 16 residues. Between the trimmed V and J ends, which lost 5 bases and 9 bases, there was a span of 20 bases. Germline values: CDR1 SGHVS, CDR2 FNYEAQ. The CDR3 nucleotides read TGTGCCAGCAGCCCCACAGGGATTGAGCGAACTTCACCCCTCCACTTT. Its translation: CASSPTGIERTSPLHF.

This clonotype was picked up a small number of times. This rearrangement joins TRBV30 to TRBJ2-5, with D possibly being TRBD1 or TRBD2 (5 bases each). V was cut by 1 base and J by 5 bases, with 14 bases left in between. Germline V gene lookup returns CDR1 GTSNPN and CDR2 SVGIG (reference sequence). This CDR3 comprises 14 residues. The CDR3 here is CAWSDLRDGETQYF. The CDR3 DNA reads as TGTGCCTGGAGTGATCTCAGGGACGGGGAGACCCAGTACTTC.

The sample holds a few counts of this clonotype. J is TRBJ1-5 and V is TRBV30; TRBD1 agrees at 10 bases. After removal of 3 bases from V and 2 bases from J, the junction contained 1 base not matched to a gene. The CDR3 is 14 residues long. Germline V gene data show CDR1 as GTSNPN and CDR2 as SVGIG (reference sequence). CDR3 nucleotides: TGTGCCTGGAGCGGACAGGGGGGCAATCAGCCCCAGCATTTT. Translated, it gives CAWSGQGGNQPQHF.

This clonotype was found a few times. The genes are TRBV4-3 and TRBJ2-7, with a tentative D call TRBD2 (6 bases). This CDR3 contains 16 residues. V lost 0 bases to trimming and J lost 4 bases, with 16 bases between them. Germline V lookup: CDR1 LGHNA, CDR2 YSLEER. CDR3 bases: TGCGCCAGCAGCCAAGATAGCGGTTGGGCCACATACGAGCAGTACTTC. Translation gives CASSQDSGWATYEQYF.

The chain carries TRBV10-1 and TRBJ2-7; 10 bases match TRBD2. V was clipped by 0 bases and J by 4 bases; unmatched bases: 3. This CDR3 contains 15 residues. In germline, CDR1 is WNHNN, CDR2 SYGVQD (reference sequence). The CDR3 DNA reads TGCGCCAGCAGTGAGTCTACGACTAGCGGGTACGAGCAGTACTTC. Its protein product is CASSESTTSGYEQYF.

The CDR3 here is CAGKTIAGGRTYEQYF. CDR3 nucleotides: TGTGCCGGCAAGACGATCGCGGGGGGCAGGACCTACGAGCAGTACTTC. J is TRBJ2-7 and V is TRBV2, with 8 nucleotides matching TRBD2. The V gene end was trimmed by 11 bases and the J gene end by 2 bases; junction bases not matched to a gene: 17. This CDR3 has 16 amino acids. Germline loops: CDR1 SNHLY, CDR2 FYNNEI.

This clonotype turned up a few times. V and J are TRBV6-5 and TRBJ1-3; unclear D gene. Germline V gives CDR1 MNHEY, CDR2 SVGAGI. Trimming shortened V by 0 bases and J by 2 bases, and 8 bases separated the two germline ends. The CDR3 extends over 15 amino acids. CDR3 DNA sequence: TGTGCCAGCAGTTACTCGGCAGTTGCTGGAAACACCATATATTTT. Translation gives CASSYSAVAGNTIYF.

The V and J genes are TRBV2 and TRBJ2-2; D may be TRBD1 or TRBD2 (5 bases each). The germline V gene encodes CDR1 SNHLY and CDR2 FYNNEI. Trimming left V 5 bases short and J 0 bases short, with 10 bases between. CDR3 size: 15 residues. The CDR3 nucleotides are TGTGCCAGCAGTCAGGGACCCGCGAACACCGGGGAGCTGTTTTTT. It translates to CASSQGPANTGELFF.

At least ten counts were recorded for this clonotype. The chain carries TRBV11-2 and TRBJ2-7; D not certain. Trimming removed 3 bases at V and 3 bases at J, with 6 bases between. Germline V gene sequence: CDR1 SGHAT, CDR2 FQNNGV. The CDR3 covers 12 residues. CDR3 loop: CASSLNDYEQYF. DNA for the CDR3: TGTGCCAGCAGCTTGAACGACTACGAGCAGTACTTC. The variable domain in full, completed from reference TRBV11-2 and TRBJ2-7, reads EAGVAQSPRYKIIEKRQSVAFWCNPISGHATLYWYQQILGQGPKLLIQFQNNGVVDDSQLPKDRFSAERLKGVDSTLKIQPAKLEDSAVYLCASSLNDYEQYFGPGTRLTVT.

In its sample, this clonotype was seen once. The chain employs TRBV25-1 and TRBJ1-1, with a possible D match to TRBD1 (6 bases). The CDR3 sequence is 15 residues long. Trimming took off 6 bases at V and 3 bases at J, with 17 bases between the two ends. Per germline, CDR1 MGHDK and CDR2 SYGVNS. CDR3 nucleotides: TGTGCCAGCAGCCCCTGGGGGCCAGGCGACACTGAAGCTTTCTTT. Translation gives CASSPWGPGDTEAFF.

This CDR3 reads CASSFKQGADETQYF. DNA of the CDR3: TGTGCCAGCAGCTTTAAACAGGGGGCTGATGAGACCCAGTACTTC. The chain combines TRBV9 with TRBJ2-5; 9 positions agree with TRBD1. CDR3 length: 15 amino acids. Per germline, CDR1 SGDLS and CDR2 YYNGEE. V dropped 4 bases and J dropped 5; count of bases not matched to a gene: 9.

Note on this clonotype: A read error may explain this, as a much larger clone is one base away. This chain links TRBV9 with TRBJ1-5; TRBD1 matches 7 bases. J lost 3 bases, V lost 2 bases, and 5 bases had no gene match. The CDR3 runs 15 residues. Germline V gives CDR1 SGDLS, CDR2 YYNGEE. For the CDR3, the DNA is TGTGCCAGCAGCGTGGGGGGACAGACCAATCAGCCCCAGCATTTT. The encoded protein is CASSVGGQTNQPQHF. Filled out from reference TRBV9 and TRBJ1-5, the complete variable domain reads DSGVTQTPKHLITATGQRVTLRCSPRSGDLSVYWYQQSLDQGLQFLIQYYNGEERAKGNILERFSAQQFPDLHSELNLSSLELGDSALYFCASSVGGQTNQPQHFGDGTRLSIL.

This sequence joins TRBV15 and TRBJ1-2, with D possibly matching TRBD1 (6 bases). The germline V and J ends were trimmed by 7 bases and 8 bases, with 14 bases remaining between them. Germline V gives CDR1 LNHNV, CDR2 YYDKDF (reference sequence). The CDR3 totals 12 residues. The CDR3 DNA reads TGTGCCACCACCAACAGGGAGGAGGGCTACACCTTC. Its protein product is CATTNREEGYTF.

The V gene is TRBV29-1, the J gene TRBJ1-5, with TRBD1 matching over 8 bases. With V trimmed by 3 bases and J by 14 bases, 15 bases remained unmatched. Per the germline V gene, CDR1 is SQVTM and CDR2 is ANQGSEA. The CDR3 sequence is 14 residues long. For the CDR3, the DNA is TGCAGCGTTGAGACCGGGACAGGAAGGTCCTACGAGCATTTT. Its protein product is CSVETGTGRSYEHF.

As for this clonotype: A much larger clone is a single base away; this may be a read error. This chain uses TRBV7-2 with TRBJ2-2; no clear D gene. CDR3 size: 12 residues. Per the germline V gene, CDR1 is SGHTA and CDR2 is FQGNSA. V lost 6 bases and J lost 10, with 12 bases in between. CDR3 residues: CASSYYRPELFF. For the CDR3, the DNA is TGTGCCAGCAGTTACTACCGGCCGGAGCTGTTTTTT.

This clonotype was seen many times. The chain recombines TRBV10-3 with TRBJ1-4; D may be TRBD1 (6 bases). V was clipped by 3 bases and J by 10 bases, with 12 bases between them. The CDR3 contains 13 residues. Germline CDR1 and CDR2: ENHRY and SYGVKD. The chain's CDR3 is CAISDRGLGKLFF. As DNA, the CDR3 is TGTGCCATCAGTGATCGGGGGCTGGGAAAACTGTTTTTT.

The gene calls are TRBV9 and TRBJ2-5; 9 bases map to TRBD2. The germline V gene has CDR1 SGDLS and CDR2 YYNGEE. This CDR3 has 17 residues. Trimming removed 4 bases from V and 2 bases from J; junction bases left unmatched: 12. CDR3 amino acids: CASSPRGSGGPQETQYF. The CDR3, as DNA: TGTGCCAGCAGCCCCCGGGGGAGCGGGGGGCCTCAAGAGACCCAGTACTTC.

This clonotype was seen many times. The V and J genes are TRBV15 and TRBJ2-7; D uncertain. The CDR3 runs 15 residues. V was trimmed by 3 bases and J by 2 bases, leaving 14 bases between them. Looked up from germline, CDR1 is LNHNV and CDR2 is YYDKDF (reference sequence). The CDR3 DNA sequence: TGTGCCACCAGCAGGGACGCCTCAGGAACCTACGAGCAGTACTTC. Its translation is CATSRDASGTYEQYF. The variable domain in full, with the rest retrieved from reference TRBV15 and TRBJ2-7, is DAMVIQNPRYQVTQFGKPVTLSCSQTLNHNVMYWYQQKSSQAPKLLFHYYDKDFNNEADTPDNFQSRRPNTSFCFLDIRSPGLGDTAMYLCATSRDASGTYEQYFGPGTRLTVT.